This record covers a single TCR beta chain. The sample originates from a study of T cells expressing NK-cell markers. TCRdb reprocessed the 5' RACE reads and stores each CDR3 protein as one record, lacking DNA. Its clone listing holds 300,000 to 450,000 distinct CDR3 sequences. The CDR3 loop spans 17 amino acids. Germline CDR1 reads PRHDT; CDR2 reads FYEKMQ (reference sequence). This receptor was identified in a man aged 18-69 years in good health. The sample was blood T cells: a sorted CD56 or NKG2C T cell subset, CD4+ or CD8+ T cells, or bulk PBMC T cells (not recorded which). The chain recombines TRBV13 with TRBJ2-7; TCRdb outputs TRBD2, but without DNA this stays unchecked. CDR3 region: CASSRRGLADSSYEQYF.